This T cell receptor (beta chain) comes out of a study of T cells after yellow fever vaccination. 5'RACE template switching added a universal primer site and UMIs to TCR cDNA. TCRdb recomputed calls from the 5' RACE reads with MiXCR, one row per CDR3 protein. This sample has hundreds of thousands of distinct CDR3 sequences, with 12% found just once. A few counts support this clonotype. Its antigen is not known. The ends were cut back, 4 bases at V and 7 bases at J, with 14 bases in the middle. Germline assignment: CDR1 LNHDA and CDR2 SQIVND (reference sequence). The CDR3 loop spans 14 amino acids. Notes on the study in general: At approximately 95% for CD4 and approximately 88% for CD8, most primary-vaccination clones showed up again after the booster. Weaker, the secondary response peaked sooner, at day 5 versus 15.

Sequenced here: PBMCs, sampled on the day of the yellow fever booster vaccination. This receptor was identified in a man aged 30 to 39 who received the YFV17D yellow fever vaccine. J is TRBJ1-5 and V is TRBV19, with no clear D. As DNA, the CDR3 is TGTGCCAGTAGTACCTCATGGGCCGGACAGCCCCAGCATTTT. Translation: CASSTSWAGQPQHF. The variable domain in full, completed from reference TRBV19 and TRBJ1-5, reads DGGITQSPKYLFRKEGQNVTLSCEQNLNHDAMYWYRQDPGQGLRLIYYSQIVNDFQKGDIAEGYSVSREKKESFPLTVTSAQKNPTAFYLCASSTSWAGQPQHFGDGTRLSIL.